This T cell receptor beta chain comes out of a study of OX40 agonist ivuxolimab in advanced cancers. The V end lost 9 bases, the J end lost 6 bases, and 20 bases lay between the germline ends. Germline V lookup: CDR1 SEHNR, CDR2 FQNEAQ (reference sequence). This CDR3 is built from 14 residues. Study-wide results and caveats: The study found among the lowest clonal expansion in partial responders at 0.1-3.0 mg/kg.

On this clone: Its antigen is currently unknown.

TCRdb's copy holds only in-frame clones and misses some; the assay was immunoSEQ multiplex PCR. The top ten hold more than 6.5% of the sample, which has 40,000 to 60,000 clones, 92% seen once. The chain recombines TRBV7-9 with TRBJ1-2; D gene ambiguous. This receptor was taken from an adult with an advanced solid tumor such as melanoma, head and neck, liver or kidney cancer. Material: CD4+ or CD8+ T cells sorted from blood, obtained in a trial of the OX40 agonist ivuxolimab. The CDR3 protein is CASHDATPLNGYTF. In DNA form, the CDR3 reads TGTGCCAGTCACGACGCGACCCCTCTCAATGGCTACACCTTC.